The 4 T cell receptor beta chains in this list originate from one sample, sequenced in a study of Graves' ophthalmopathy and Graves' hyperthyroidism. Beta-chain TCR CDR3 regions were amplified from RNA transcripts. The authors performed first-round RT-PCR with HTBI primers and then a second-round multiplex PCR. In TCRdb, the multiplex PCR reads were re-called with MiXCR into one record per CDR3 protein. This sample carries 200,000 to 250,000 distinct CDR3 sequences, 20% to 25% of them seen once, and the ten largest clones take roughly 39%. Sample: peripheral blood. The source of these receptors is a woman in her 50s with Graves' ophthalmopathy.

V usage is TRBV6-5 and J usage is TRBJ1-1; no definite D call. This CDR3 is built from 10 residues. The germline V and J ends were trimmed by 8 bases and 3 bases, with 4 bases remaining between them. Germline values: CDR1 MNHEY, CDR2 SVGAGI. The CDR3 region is CASGHTEAFF. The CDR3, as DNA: TGTGCCAGCGGTCACACTGAAGCTTTCTTT.

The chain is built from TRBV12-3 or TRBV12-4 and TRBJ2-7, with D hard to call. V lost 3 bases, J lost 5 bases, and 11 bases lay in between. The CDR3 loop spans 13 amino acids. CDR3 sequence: CASSFGSSNEQYF. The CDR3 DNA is TGTGCCAGCAGTTTCGGGTCTTCGAACGAGCAGTACTTC.

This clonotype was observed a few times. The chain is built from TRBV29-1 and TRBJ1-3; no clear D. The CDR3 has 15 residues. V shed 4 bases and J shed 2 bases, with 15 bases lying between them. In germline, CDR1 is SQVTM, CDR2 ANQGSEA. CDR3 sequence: CSVGLTGSPGNTIYF. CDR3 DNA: TGCAGCGTTGGGTTGACTGGTTCCCCTGGAAACACCATATATTTT.

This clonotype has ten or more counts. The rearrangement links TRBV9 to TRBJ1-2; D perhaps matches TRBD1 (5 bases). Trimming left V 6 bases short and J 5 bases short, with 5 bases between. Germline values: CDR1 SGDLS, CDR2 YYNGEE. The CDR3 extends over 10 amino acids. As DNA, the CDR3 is TGTGCCAGCACAGGGTATGGCTACACCTTC. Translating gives CASTGYGYTF.